This T cell receptor beta chain was identified during a study of OX40 agonist ivuxolimab in advanced cancers. Overall study: Enrollees could have had prior anti-PD-1, anti-PD-L1 or anti-CTLA-4 therapy, which roughly 40% had received. Study-wide results and limits: Relative to CD4+ cells, CD8+ T cells on average had more expanded clones.

Assay: immunoSEQ multiplex PCR; the TCRdb copy retains only in-frame clones and omits some. Found here are tens of thousands of clones, just over 85% of them singletons; the top ten hold around 2.8%. A word on this clone: The antigen remains undetermined.

Germline loops: CDR1 MGHRA, CDR2 YSYEKL. The CDR3 sequence is 16 residues long. With V trimmed by 3 bases and J by 2 bases, 6 bases remained unmatched. The TCR sequence derives from an adult with an advanced solid tumor such as melanoma, head and neck, liver or kidney cancer. The gene calls are TRBV4-1 and TRBJ2-5; TRBD1 agrees at 10 bases. The sequences come from CD4+ or CD8+ T cells sorted from blood, collected in a trial of the OX40 agonist ivuxolimab. CDR3 DNA sequence: TGCGCCAGCAGCCAGCCGGGACAGGGGTTTCAAGAGACCCAGTACTTC. Translating it yields CASSQPGQGFQETQYF.